The present T cell receptor beta chain was sequenced within a study of blood T cell dynamics during melanoma immunotherapy. Noted time point: week 3, after first cycle of checkpoint inhibitor. Patients with prior systemic cancer treatment, concomitant immunosuppressants, or other active malignancies were excluded. The CDR3 loop spans 12 amino acids. V lost 6 bases, J lost 3 bases, and 9 bases lay in between. Germline V CDR1 and CDR2: SQVTM, ANQGSEA. TCRdb's table, derived via immunoSEQ multiplex PCR, lists solely in-frame clones and lacks some. The table shows 6,000 or so clones, with roughly 80% occurring only once.

This chain links TRBV29-1 with TRBJ2-1; D might be TRBD1 (5 bases). The sequencing here drew on blood, taken from a patient treated with checkpoint blockade. The sequence was obtained from a human donor with melanoma. Some clones in this sample may be carry-over from other donors' samples. The CDR3 reads CSVNQGYNEQFF. CDR3 nucleotides: TGCAGCGTGAACCAGGGCTACAATGAGCAGTTCTTC.